The present T cell receptor (beta chain) was sequenced within a study of CXCR3-negative and CXCR3-positive naive CD8 T cells. For the study at large: Approximately 140 million TRB reads were obtained in total, which works out to about 1.5 +/- 0.3 million per library. General study findings and limits: Naive cells with CXCR3 showed TRB CDR3s that were more hydrophobic than those in CXCR3-negative naive cells. The TRBV-TRBJ usage of naive CXCR3-negative and CXCR3-positive cells was similar, but that of memory cells differed.

Comment on this clonotype: Its antigen is unidentified.

Researchers sorted 300,000 cells of each CD8+ T cell subset in triplicate. UMI-labeled TRB cDNA libraries were prepared by 5' RACE. Following a re-call of the 5' RACE reads, TCRdb has one entry per CDR3 protein and lacks DNA. This sample's clone table lists approximately 100,000 distinct CDR3 sequences. The source material was naive CXCR3+ CD8+ T cells from blood. Subset noted: CD45RO-CCR7+CD27+CD95- naive CD8+ T cells expressing CXCR3 (TNR3+). The sequence was obtained from a human donor in good health. Some clones in this sample may be carry-over from other donors' samples.

This chain's CDR3 is CASSLPGQGDYEQYF. V and J are TRBV10-2 and TRBJ2-7; TCRdb's assignment of TRBD1 cannot be checked, as there is no DNA. There are 15 residues in the CDR3. The germline V gene has CDR1 WSHSY and CDR2 SAAADI.